These 5 T cell receptor beta chains were sequenced from one sample in a study of blood T cell repertoires in COVID-19. Clones were read by immunoSEQ multiplex PCR, and TCRdb kept only the in-frame ones, dropping some. The data show about 260,000 clones, 87% seen once. The sequenced sample was peripheral blood. These receptors came from a woman in her 50s with acute or convalescent COVID-19.

This chain joins TRBV14 and TRBJ2-3; TRBD2 matches 7 bases. Germline V gives CDR1 SGHDN, CDR2 FVKESK. Trimming cost V 0 bases and J 0 bases; bases outside gene matches: 6. The CDR3 runs 17 residues. The chain's CDR3 is CASSQDWEGTSTDTQYF. For the CDR3, the DNA is TGTGCCAGCAGCCAAGATTGGGAGGGTACTAGCACAGATACGCAGTATTTT.

This clone was detected only once. The gene calls are TRBV30 and TRBJ1-1; no clear D. V was clipped by 4 bases and J by 3 bases, with 9 bases between them. Germline CDR1 and CDR2: GTSNPN and SVGIG (reference sequence). This CDR3 spans 12 amino acids. The CDR3 DNA is TGTGCCTGGAACCGCCACTACACTGAAGCTTTCTTT. This gives the protein CAWNRHYTEAFF.

The rearrangement uses TRBV5-1 and TRBJ2-7; 11 bases fit TRBD2. CDR1 is SGHRS, CDR2 YFSETQ, per germline. This CDR3 has 15 residues. With V trimmed by 0 bases and J by 7 bases, 6 bases remained unmatched. The CDR3 sequence is CASSLELAGEREQYF. In DNA, the CDR3 is TGCGCCAGCAGCTTGGAACTAGCGGGAGAGCGAGAGCAGTACTTC.

This sequence joins TRBV6-6 and TRBJ2-1; D is perhaps TRBD2 (7 bases). The germline gives CDR1 MNHNY, CDR2 SVGAGI (reference sequence). V dropped 7 bases and J dropped 7 bases, with 20 bases sitting between them. This CDR3 comprises 15 residues. The CDR3 DNA reads TGTGCCAGCACCCCGCCCAGGGGCGGGAGAAATGAGCAGTTCTTC. It translates to CASTPPRGGRNEQFF.

The chain joins TRBV11-3 to TRBJ2-2; D remains unclear. The V gene's germline CDR1 is SGHNT and CDR2 YENEEA. Trimming shortened V by 0 bases and J by 5 bases, and 4 bases separated the two germline ends. The CDR3 spans 13 residues. The DNA of the CDR3 is TGTGCCAGCAGCTTAGATCGGACCGGGGAGCTGTTTTTT. Protein: CASSLDRTGELFF.